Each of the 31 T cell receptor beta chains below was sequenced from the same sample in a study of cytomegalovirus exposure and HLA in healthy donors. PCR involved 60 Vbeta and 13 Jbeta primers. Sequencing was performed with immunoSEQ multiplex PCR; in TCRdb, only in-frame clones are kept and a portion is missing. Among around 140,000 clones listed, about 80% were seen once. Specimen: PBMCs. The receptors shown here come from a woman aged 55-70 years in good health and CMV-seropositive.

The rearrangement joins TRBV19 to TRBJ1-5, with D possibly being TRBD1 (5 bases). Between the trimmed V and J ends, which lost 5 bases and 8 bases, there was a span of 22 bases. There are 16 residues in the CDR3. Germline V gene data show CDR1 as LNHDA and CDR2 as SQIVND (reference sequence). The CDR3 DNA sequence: TGTGCCAGTAGTCCGGAGGGACCGAGGAATATCAAGCCCCAGCATTTT. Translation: CASSPEGPRNIKPQHF.

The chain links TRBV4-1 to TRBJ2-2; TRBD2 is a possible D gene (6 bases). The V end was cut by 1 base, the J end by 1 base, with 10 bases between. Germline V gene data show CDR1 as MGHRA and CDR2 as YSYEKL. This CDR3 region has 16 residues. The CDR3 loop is CASSQVFGRNTGELFF. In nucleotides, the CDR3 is TGCGCCAGCAGCCAAGTGTTCGGGAGGAACACCGGGGAGCTGTTTTTT.

The CDR3 sequence is CASSRQGAGNTEAFF. CDR3 bases: TGTGCCAGTAGTCGACAGGGGGCCGGGAACACTGAAGCTTTCTTT. The chain uses TRBV19 and TRBJ1-1; 10 bases map to TRBD1. The CDR3 extends over 15 amino acids. V gave up 5 bases and J gave up 1 base; unmatched junction bases: 4. In germline, CDR1 is LNHDA, CDR2 SQIVND (reference sequence).

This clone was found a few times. CDR3 loop: CASSLGLFAYEQYF. As DNA, the CDR3 is TGTGCCAGCAGTTTGGGACTTTTTGCCTACGAGCAGTACTTC. The rearrangement joins TRBV27 to TRBJ2-7, with D perhaps TRBD2 (6 bases). Trimming shortened V by 3 bases and J by 2 bases, and 11 bases separated the two germline ends. The CDR3 loop spans 14 amino acids. Per germline, CDR1 MNHEY and CDR2 SMNVEV (reference sequence).

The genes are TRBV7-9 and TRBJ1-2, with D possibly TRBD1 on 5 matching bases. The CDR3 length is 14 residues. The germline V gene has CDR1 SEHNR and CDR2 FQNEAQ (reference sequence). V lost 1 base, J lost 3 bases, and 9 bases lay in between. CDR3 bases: TGTGCCAGCAGCTTAGAGGGGTGGGACTATGGCTACACCTTC. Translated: CASSLEGWDYGYTF.

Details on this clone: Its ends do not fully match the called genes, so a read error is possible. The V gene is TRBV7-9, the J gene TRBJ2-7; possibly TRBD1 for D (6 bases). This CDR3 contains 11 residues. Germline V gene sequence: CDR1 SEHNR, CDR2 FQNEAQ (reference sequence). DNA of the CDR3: TGTGCCAGCAGCCTAGACAGGCCCCGACTTTTC. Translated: CASSLDRPRLF.

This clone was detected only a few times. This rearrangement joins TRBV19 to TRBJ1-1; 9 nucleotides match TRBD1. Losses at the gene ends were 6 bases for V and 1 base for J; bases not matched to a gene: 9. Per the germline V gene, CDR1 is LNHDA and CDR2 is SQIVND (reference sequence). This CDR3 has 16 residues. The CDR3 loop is CASSPPGTGTNTEAFF. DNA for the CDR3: TGTGCCAGTAGCCCCCCCGGGACAGGGACGAACACTGAAGCTTTCTTT.

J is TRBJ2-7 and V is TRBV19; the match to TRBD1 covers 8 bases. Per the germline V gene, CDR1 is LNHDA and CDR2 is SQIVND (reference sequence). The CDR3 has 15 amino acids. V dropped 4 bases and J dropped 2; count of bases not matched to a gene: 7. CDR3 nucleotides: TGTGCCAGTAGTAGCCCGGGACAGGTTGCCTACGAGCAGTACTTC. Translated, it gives CASSSPGQVAYEQYF.

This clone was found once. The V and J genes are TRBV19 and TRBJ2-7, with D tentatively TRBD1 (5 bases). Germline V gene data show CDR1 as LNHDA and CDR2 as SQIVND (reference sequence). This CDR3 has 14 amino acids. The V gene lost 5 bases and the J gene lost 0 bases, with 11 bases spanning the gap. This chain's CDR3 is CASSDSYSSYEQYF. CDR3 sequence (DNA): TGTGCCAGTAGTGACAGTTATAGCTCCTACGAGCAGTACTTC.

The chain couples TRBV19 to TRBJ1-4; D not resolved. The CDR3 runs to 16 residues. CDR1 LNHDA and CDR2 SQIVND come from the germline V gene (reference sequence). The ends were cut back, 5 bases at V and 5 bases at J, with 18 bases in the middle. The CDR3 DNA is TGTGCCAGTAGTCCGACACTTCTCGGTACCAATGAAAAACTGTTTTTT. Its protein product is CASSPTLLGTNEKLFF. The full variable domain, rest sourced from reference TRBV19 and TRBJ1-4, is DGGITQSPKYLFRKEGQNVTLSCEQNLNHDAMYWYRQDPGQGLRLIYYSQIVNDFQKGDIAEGYSVSREKKESFPLTVTSAQKNPTAFYLCASSPTLLGTNEKLFFGSGTQLSVL.

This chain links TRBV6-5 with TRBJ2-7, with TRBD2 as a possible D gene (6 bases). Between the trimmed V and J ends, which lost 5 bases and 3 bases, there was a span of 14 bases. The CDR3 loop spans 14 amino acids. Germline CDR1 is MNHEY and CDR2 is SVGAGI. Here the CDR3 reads CASSTTGDNYEQYF. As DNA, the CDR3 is TGTGCCAGCAGTACGACGGGAGACAACTACGAGCAGTACTTC.

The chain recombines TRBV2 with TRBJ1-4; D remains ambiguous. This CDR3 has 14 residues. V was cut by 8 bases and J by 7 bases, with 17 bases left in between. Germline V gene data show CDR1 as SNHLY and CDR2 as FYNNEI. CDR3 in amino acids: CASRSGTGGEKLFF. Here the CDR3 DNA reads TGTGCCAGCCGGTCAGGAACCGGAGGTGAAAAACTGTTTTTT.

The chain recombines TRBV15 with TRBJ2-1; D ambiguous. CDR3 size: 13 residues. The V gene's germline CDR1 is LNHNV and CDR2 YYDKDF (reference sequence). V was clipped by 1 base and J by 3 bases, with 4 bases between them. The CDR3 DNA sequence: TGTGCCACCAGCAGAGTCCTCTACAATGAGCAGTTCTTC. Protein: CATSRVLYNEQFF.

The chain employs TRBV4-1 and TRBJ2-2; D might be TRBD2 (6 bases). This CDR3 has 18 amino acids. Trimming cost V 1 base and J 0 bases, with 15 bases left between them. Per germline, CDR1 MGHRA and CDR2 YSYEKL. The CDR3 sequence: CASSQGPPGDANTGELFF. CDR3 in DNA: TGCGCCAGCAGCCAAGGACCCCCGGGGGACGCGAACACCGGGGAGCTGTTTTTT.

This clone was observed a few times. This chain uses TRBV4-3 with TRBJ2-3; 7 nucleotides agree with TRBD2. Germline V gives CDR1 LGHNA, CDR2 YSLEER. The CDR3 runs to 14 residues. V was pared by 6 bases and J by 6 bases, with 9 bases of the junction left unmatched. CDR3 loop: CASSWAGVLDTQYF. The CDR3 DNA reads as TGCGCCAGCAGTTGGGCGGGAGTATTGGATACGCAGTATTTT.

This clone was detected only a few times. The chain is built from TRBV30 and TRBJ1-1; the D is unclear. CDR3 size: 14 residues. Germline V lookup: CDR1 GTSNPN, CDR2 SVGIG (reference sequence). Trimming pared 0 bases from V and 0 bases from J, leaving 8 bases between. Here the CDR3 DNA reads TGTGCCTGGAGTGTACCGGGATTGAACACTGAAGCTTTCTTT. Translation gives CAWSVPGLNTEAFF. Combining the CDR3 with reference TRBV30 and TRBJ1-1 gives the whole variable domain SQTIHQWPATLVQPVGSPLSLECTVEGTSNPNLYWYRQAAGRGLQLLFYSVGIGQISSEVPQNLSASRPQDRQFILSSKKLLLSDSGFYLCAWSVPGLNTEAFFGQGTRLTVV.

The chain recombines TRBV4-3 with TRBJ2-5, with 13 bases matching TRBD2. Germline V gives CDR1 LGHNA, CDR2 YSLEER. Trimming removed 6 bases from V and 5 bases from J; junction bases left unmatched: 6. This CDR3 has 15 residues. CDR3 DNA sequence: TGCGCCAGCAGGCCGGGACTAGCGGGATGGGAGACCCAGTACTTC. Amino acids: CASRPGLAGWETQYF.

The chain's CDR3 is CASMERETYNEQFF. The CDR3 nucleotides read TGTGCCAGCATGGAGCGGGAGACCTACAATGAGCAGTTCTTC. The chain carries TRBV7-8 and TRBJ2-1; TRBD2 matches 8 bases. Unmatched junction bases numbered 4, after V lost 7 bases and J lost 2 bases. Germline V lookup: CDR1 SGHVS, CDR2 FQNEAQ. The CDR3 is 14 residues long.

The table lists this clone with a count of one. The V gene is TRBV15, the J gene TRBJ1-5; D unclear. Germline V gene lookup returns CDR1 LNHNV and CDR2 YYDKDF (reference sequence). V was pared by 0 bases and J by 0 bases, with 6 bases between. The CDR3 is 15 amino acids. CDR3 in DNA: TGTGCCACCAGCAGAGAACTAAATAGCAATCAGCCCCAGCATTTT. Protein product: CATSRELNSNQPQHF.

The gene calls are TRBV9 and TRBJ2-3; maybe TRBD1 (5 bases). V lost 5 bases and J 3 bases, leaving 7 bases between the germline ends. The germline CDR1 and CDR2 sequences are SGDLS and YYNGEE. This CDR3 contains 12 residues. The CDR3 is CASRGQTDTQYF. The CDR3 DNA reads TGTGCCAGCAGGGGGCAGACAGATACGCAGTATTTT.

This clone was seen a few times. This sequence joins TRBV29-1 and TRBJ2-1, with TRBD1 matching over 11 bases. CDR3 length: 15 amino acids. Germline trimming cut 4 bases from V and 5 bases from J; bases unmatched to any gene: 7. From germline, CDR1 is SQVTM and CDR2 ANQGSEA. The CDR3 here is CSVASGDRGNNEQFF. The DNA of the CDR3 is TGCAGCGTTGCGTCCGGGGACAGGGGGAACAATGAGCAGTTCTTC.

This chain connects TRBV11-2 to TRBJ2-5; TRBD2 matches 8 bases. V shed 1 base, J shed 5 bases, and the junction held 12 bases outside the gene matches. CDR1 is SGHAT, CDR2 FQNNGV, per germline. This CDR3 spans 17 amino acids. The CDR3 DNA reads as TGTGCCAGCAGCTTAGGGGTGGGGGCGGGAGGTCGGGAGACCCAGTACTTC. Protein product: CASSLGVGAGGRETQYF.

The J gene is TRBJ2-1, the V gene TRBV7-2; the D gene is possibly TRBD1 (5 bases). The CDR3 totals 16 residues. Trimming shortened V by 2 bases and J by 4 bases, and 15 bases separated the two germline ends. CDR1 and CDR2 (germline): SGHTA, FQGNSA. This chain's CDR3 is CASSLSGVGPYNEQFF. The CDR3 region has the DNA TGTGCCAGCAGCTTATCGGGTGTGGGGCCGTACAATGAGCAGTTCTTC.

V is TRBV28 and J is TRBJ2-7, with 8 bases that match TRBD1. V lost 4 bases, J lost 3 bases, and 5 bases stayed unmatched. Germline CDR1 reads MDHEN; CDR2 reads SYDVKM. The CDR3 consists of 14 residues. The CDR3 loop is CASSSADRGYEQYF. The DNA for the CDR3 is TGTGCCAGCAGTTCGGCCGACAGGGGCTACGAGCAGTACTTC.

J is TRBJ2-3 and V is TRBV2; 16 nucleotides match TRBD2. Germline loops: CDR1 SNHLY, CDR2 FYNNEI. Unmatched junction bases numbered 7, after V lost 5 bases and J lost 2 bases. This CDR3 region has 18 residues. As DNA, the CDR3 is TGTGCCAGCAGTTCCGGGACTAGCGGGAGGGGGACCACAGATACGCAGTATTTT. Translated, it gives CASSSGTSGRGTTDTQYF.

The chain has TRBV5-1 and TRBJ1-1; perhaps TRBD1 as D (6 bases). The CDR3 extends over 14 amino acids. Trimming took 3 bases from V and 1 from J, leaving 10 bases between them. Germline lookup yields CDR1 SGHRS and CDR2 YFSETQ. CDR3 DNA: TGCGCCAGCAGCTCCGGACAGCCGAACACTGAAGCTTTCTTT. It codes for CASSSGQPNTEAFF.

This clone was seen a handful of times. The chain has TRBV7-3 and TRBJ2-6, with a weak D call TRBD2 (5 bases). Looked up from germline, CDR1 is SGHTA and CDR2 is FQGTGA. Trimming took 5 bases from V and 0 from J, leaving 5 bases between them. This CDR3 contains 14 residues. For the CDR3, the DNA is TGTGCCAGCAGCCGGGACTCTGGGGCCAACGTCCTGACTTTC. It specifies CASSRDSGANVLTF.

This chain's CDR3 is CASSYIGSGSYEQYF. The CDR3 DNA follows: TGTGCCAGCAGTTATATTGGTAGCGGGAGCTACGAGCAGTACTTC. This chain connects TRBV6-5 to TRBJ2-7; 9 bases align to TRBD2. The CDR3 totals 15 residues. Trimming cost V 3 bases and J 3 bases; bases outside gene matches: 6. Germline CDR1 is MNHEY and CDR2 is SVGAGI.

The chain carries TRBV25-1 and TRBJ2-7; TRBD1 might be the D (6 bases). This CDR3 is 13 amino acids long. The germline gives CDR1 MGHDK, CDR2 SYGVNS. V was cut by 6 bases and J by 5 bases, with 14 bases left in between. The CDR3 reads CASSAGTPDEQYF. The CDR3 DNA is TGTGCCAGCAGCGCCGGGACACCGGACGAGCAGTACTTC.

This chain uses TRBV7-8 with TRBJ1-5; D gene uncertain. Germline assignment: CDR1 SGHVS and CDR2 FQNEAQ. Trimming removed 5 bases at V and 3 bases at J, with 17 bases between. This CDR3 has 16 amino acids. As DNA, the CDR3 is TGTGCCAGCAGCCGACGGAGTGGCAGACCCAATCAGCCCCAGCATTTT. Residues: CASSRRSGRPNQPQHF.

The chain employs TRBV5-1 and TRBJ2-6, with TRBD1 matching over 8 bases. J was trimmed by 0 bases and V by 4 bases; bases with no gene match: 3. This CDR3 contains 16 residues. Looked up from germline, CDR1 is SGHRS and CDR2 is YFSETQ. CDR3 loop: CASSPTGGSGANVLTF. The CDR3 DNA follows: TGCGCCAGCAGCCCTACAGGGGGCTCTGGGGCCAACGTCCTGACTTTC.